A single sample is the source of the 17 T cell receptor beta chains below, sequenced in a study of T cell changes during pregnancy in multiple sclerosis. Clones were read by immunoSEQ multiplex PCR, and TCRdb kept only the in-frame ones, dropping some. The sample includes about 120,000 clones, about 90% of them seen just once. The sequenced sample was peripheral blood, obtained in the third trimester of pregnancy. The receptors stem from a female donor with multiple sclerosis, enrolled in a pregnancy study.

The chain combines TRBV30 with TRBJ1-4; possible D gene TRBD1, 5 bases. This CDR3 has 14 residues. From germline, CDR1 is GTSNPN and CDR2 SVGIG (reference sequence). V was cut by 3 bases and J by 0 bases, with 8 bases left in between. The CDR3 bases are TGTGCCTGGAGGACAGCAGCAACTAATGAAAAACTGTTTTTT. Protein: CAWRTAATNEKLFF. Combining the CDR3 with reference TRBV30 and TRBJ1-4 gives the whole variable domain SQTIHQWPATLVQPVGSPLSLECTVEGTSNPNLYWYRQAAGRGLQLLFYSVGIGQISSEVPQNLSASRPQDRQFILSSKKLLLSDSGFYLCAWRTAATNEKLFFGSGTQLSVL.

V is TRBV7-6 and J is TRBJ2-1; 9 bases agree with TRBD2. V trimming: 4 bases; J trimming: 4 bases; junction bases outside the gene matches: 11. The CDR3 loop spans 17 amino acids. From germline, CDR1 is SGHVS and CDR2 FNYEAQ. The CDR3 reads CASSSIRAGGLYNEQFF. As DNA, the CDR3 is TGTGCCAGCAGCTCGATTCGGGCGGGGGGGCTTTACAATGAGCAGTTCTTC.

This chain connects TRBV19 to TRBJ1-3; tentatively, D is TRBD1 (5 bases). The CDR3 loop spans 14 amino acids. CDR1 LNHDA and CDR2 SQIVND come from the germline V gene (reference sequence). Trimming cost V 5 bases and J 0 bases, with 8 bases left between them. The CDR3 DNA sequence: TGTGCCAGTAGTTATCAGGGCTCTGGAAACACCATATATTTT. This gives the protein CASSYQGSGNTIYF.

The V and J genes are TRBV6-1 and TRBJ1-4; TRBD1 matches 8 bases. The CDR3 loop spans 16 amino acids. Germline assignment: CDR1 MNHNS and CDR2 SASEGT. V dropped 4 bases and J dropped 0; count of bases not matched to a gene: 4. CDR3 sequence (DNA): TGTGCCAGCAGTGTTGACAGGGGCACAACTAATGAAAAACTGTTTTTT. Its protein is CASSVDRGTTNEKLFF.

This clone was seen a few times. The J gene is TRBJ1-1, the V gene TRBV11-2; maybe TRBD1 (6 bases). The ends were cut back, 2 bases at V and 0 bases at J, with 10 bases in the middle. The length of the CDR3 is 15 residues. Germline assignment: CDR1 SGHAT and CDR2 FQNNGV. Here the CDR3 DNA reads TGTGCCAGCAGCTTATTTCAGGGGATGAACACTGAAGCTTTCTTT. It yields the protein CASSLFQGMNTEAFF.

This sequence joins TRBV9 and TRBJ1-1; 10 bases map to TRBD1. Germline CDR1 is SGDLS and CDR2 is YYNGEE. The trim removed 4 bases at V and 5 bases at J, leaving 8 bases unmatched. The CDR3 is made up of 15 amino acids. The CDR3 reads CASSHSGTGVTEAFF. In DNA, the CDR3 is TGTGCCAGCAGCCATTCCGGGACAGGGGTTACTGAAGCTTTCTTT.

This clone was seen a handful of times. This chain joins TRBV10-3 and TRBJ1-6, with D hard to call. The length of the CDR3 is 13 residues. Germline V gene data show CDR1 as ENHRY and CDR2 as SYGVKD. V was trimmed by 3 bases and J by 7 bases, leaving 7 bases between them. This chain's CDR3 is CAISELANSPLHF. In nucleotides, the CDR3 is TGTGCCATCAGTGAATTGGCAAATTCACCCCTCCACTTT.

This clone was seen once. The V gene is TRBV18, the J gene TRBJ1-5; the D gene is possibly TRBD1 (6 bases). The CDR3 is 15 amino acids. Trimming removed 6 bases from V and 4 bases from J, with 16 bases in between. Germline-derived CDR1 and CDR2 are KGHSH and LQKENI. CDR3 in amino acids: CASSAEGGLNQPQHF. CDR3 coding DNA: TGTGCCAGCTCCGCAGAAGGGGGACTAAATCAGCCCCAGCATTTT.

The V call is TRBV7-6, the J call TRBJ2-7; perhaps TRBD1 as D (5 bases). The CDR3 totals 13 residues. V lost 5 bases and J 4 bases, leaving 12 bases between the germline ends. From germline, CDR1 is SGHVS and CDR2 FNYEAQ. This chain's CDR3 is CASSPPDRYEQYF. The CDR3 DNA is TGTGCCAGCAGCCCACCCGACAGATACGAGCAGTACTTC.

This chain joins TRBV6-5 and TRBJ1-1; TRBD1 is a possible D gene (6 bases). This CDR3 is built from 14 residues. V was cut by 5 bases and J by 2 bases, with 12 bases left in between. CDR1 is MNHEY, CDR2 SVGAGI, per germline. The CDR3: CASSRTDPNTEAFF. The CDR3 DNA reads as TGTGCCAGCAGTCGGACAGACCCAAACACTGAAGCTTTCTTT.

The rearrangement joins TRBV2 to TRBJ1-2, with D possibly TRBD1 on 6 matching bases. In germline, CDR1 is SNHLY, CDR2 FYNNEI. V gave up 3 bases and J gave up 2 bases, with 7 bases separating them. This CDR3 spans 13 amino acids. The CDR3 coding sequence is TGTGCCAGCAGTGACAGGGGAAACTATGGCTACACCTTC. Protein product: CASSDRGNYGYTF.

CDR3 bases: TGCGCCAGCAGCTTGGAAGGGGTTTCCTACGAGCAGTACTTC. As protein: CASSLEGVSYEQYF. This chain joins TRBV5-1 and TRBJ2-7, with D possibly being TRBD1 (5 bases). Germline values: CDR1 SGHRS, CDR2 YFSETQ. There are 14 residues in the CDR3. Trimming removed 0 bases at V and 1 base at J, with 8 bases between.

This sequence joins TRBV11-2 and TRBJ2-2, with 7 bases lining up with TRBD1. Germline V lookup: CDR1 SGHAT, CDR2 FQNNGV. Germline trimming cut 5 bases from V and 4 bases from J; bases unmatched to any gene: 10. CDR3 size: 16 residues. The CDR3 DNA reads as TGTGCCAGCAGCCTACAGCCCGGGACAGTCACCGGGGAGCTGTTTTTT. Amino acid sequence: CASSLQPGTVTGELFF.

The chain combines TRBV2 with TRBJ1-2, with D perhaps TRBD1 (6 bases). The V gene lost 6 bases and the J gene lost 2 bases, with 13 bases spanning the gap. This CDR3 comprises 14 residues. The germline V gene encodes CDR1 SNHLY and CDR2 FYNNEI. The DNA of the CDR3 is TGTGCCAGCAGGGGTTCGGGACAAAACTATGGCTACACCTTC. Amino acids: CASRGSGQNYGYTF. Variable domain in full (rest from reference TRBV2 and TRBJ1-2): EPEVTQTPSHQVTQMGQEVILRCVPISNHLYFYWYRQILGQKVEFLVSFYNNEISEKSEIFDDQFSVERPDGSNFTLKIRSTKLEDSAMYFCASRGSGQNYGYTFGSGTRLTVV.

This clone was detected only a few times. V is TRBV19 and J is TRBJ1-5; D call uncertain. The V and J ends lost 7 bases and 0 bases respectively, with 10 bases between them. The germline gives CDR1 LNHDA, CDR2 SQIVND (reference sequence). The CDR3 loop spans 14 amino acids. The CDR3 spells CASKGGNSNQPQHF. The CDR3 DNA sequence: TGTGCCAGTAAAGGAGGAAATAGCAATCAGCCCCAGCATTTT.

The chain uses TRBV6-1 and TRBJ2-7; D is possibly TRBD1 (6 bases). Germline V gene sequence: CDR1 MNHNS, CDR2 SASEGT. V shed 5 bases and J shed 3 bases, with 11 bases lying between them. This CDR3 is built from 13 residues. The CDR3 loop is CASSLRTVYEQYF. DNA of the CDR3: TGTGCCAGCAGTTTACGGACAGTCTACGAGCAGTACTTC.

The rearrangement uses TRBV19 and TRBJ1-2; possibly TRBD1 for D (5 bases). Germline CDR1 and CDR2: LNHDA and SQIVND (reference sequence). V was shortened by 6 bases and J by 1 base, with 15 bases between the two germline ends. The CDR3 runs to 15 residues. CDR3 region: CASRDNLAYNYGYTF. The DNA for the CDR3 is TGTGCCAGTAGGGACAATCTCGCGTATAACTATGGCTACACCTTC.